Sequencing of this T cell receptor beta chain was carried out in a study of T cells in Graves' hyperthyroidism and ophthalmopathy. TCR beta CDR3 region amplification was performed from RNA transcripts. TCR CDR3 underwent first-round RT-PCR with the HTBI primer set. TCRdb called the multiplex PCR reads again in MiXCR, with one record for every CDR3 protein. This sample has hundreds of thousands of distinct CDR3 sequences, with about a fifth found just once. Germline V gene data show CDR1 as LNHNV and CDR2 as YYDKDF (reference sequence). This CDR3 region has 14 residues. Trimming stripped 1 base from V and 2 bases from J, with 8 bases between. Diagnosing involved the use of clinical symptoms, serum thyroxine and TRAb, thyroid ultrasound and orbital computed tomography. Study conclusions and caveats: Ophthalmopathy was told apart from stable hyperthyroidism by a 13 V-J model. The blood repertoire included most of the expanded thyroid clonotypes above 0.001.

A note on this clonotype: The target antigen is unknown.

J is TRBJ2-5 and V is TRBV15, with D maybe TRBD2 (6 bases). The sequencing input was blood. The sequence was collected from a man under 40 with Graves' ophthalmopathy. Written as DNA, the CDR3 is TGTGCCACCAGCAGAGGGGGACTTCAAGAGACCCAGTACTTC. Residues: CATSRGGLQETQYF.